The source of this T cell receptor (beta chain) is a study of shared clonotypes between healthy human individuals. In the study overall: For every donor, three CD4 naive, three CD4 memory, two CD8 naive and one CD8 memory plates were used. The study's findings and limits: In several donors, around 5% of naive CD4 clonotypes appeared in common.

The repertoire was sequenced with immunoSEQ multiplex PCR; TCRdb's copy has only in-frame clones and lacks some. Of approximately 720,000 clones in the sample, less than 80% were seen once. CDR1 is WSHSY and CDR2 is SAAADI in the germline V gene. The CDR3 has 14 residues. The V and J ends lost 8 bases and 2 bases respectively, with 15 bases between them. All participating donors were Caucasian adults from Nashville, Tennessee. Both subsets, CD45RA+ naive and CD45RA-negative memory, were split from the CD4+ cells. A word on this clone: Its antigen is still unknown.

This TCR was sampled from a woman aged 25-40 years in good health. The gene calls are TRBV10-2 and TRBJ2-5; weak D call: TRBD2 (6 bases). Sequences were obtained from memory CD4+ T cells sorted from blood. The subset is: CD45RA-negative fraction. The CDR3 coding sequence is TGCGCCAGCTCCTTAGCGGCGAAACAAGAGACCCAGTACTTC. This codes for CASSLAAKQETQYF.